The 18 T cell receptor beta chains given below trace back to one sample, sequenced in a study of regulatory T cells in long-lasting Graves disease. Time point defined: persistent/refractory GD, antithyroid drugs over 5 years with positive TRAb. PBMCs were the source of the RNA used for TCR sequencing. Investigators prepared the TCR beta libraries by applying iRepertoire HTBI primers and Arm-PCR of CDR3 regions. TCRdb redid the calling of the multiplex PCR reads with MiXCR, one entry per CDR3 protein. Found here are about 290,000 distinct CDR3 sequences, approximately 20% of them singletons; the top ten hold about 56%. The sample was peripheral blood mononuclear cells (PBMCs), taken when the disease was refractory, from a patient treated with antithyroid drugs. Receptors were obtained from a female donor with Graves disease.

Concerning this clonotype: This clone may be a read error of a much larger clone one base away. This rearrangement joins TRBV5-1 to TRBJ1-2, with D unclear. Looked up from germline, CDR1 is SGHRS and CDR2 is YFSETQ. V was clipped by 2 bases and J by 7 bases, with 9 bases between them. The CDR3 covers 12 residues. CDR3 residues: CASSFDCLGYTF. As DNA, the CDR3 is TGCGCCAGCAGCTTCGACTGCCTTGGCTACACCTTC.

This clonotype was recorded at least ten times. This chain joins TRBV28 and TRBJ2-5; 8 bases line up with TRBD2. The CDR3 is 19 amino acids. J lost 1 base, V lost 3 bases, and 16 bases had no gene match. Germline V lookup: CDR1 MDHEN, CDR2 SYDVKM. CDR3 amino acids: CASSFYTGGPEGRQETQYF. CDR3 nucleotide sequence: TGTGCCAGCAGTTTCTATACGGGAGGGCCGGAAGGGCGCCAAGAGACCCAGTACTTC.

This clonotype has a handful of counts. This chain links TRBV19 with TRBJ2-1, with D perhaps TRBD1 (6 bases). Germline V gives CDR1 LNHDA, CDR2 SQIVND (reference sequence). This CDR3 is 17 amino acids long. Trimming cost V 9 bases and J 2 bases, with 23 bases left between them. CDR3 sequence reads: CASLPNPGTRTYNEQFF. Here the CDR3 DNA reads TGTGCCAGCCTCCCGAACCCCGGGACAAGGACCTACAATGAGCAGTTCTTC. Variable domain in full (rest from reference TRBV19 and TRBJ2-1): DGGITQSPKYLFRKEGQNVTLSCEQNLNHDAMYWYRQDPGQGLRLIYYSQIVNDFQKGDIAEGYSVSREKKESFPLTVTSAQKNPTAFYLCASLPNPGTRTYNEQFFGPGTRLTVL.

V is TRBV12-3 or TRBV12-4 and J is TRBJ1-5; perhaps TRBD1 as D (6 bases). The V end was cut by 4 bases, the J end by 7 bases, with 17 bases between. This CDR3 contains 15 residues. CDR3 residues: CASSWGEQGGQPQHF. CDR3 in DNA: TGTGCCAGCAGTTGGGGGGAACAGGGTGGGCAGCCCCAGCATTTT.

This clonotype was detected only a few times. V is TRBV7-6 and J is TRBJ2-2; 14 bases fit TRBD2. The V and J ends lost 5 bases and 6 bases, in that order; junction bases with no gene match: 5. From germline, CDR1 is SGHVS and CDR2 FNYEAQ. This CDR3 has 16 residues. The CDR3 DNA is TGTGCCAGCAGCCCGAGACTAGCGGGAGGGCCCGGGGAGCTGTTTTTT. Its protein is CASSPRLAGGPGELFF.

The table lists this clonotype with many counts. V is TRBV12-3 or TRBV12-4 and J is TRBJ1-1; no firm D call. The CDR3 is 15 residues long. V was clipped by 1 base and J by 3 bases, with 12 bases between them. The CDR3 DNA reads TGTGCCAGCAGTTTAGGAAGGGAGGGCGACACTGAAGCTTTCTTT. Protein: CASSLGREGDTEAFF.

This clonotype showed up just a few times. This rearrangement joins TRBV6-1 to TRBJ2-7; the match to TRBD2 covers 8 bases. There are 12 residues in the CDR3. V shed 7 bases, J shed 5 bases, and the junction held 4 bases outside the gene matches. Germline loops: CDR1 MNHNS, CDR2 SASEGT. The CDR3: CASISGGNEQYF. The CDR3 coding sequence is TGTGCCAGCATCTCGGGGGGGAACGAGCAGTACTTC.

The chain has TRBV4-3 and TRBJ1-2, with D unclear. The CDR3 is 13 amino acids. Germline CDR1 reads LGHNA; CDR2 reads YSLEER. Between the trimmed V and J ends, which lost 1 base and 8 bases, there was a span of 11 bases. The CDR3: CASSQGPRNGYTF. The DNA for the CDR3 is TGCGCCAGCAGCCAAGGCCCGAGGAACGGCTACACCTTC.

Concerning this clonotype itself: This may arise from a read error, as a much more abundant clone is one base away. The J gene is TRBJ1-5, the V gene TRBV6-1; D unresolved. V gave up 3 bases and J gave up 3 bases, with 15 bases separating them. The germline V gene has CDR1 MNHNS and CDR2 SASEGT. The CDR3 extends over 16 amino acids. As DNA, the CDR3 is TGTGCCAGCAGTGAGTCCGTAGGGTCAGTCAATCAGCCCCAGCATTTT. It translates to CASSESVGSVNQPQHF.

V gene TRBV5-1 combines with J gene TRBJ2-2; D is uncertain. Trimming left V 0 bases short and J 5 bases short, with 8 bases between. The germline V gene has CDR1 SGHRS and CDR2 YFSETQ. The CDR3 is 14 residues long. The CDR3 DNA reads as TGCGCCAGCAGCTTGGGGGCCGTTACCGGGGAGCTGTTTTTT. This translates into CASSLGAVTGELFF. Full variable domain (remainder filled in from reference TRBV5-1 and TRBJ2-2): KAGVTQTPRYLIKTRGQQVTLSCSPISGHRSVSWYQQTPGQGLQFLFEYFSETQRNKGNFPGRFSGRQFSNSRSEMNVSTLELGDSALYLCASSLGAVTGELFFGEGSRLTVL.

Comments on this clonotype: A much larger clone is a single base away; this may be a read error. The chain carries TRBV28 and TRBJ1-2, with D perhaps matching TRBD1 (5 bases). Germline CDR1 and CDR2: MDHEN and SYDVKM. There are 13 residues in the CDR3. V lost 6 bases and J lost 4, with 12 bases in between. The CDR3 sequence: CASRKGLAYGYTF. DNA for the CDR3: TGTGCCAGCAGAAAGGGGCTGGCCTATGGCTACACCTTC.

This sequence joins TRBV19 and TRBJ2-2; possible D gene TRBD1, 6 bases. Germline V lookup: CDR1 LNHDA, CDR2 SQIVND (reference sequence). V was clipped by 5 bases and J by 4 bases, with 11 bases between them. CDR3 length: 14 residues. CDR3 residues: CASSFLQGTGELFF. For the CDR3, the DNA is TGTGCCAGTAGTTTTTTACAGGGCACCGGGGAGCTGTTTTTT.

CDR3 loop: CASSFYSQETQYF. CDR3 sequence (DNA): TGTGCCAGCAGTTTCTATTCCCAAGAGACCCAGTACTTC. The chain recombines TRBV28 with TRBJ2-5; D not resolved. The CDR3 runs 13 residues. V lost 3 bases, J lost 1 base, and 6 bases lay in between. CDR1 is MDHEN and CDR2 is SYDVKM in the germline V gene.

The chain joins TRBV7-2 to TRBJ2-7, with TRBD2 matching 11 bases. With V trimmed by 3 bases and J by 4 bases, 8 bases remained unmatched. The CDR3 is 16 amino acids. The germline V gene encodes CDR1 SGHTA and CDR2 FQGNSA. CDR3: CASSFGEGLAVYEQYF. DNA for the CDR3: TGTGCCAGCAGCTTCGGAGAGGGACTAGCGGTATACGAGCAGTACTTC.

Many counts were recorded for this clonotype. The genes are TRBV16 and TRBJ1-1, with D uncertain. This CDR3 is built from 14 residues. The ends were cut back, 2 bases at V and 1 base at J, with 8 bases in the middle. Per the germline V gene, CDR1 is KGHSY and CDR2 is FQNENV. CDR3 in DNA: TGTGCCAGCAGCCAAGCGGCGGGGAACACTGAAGCTTTCTTT. Translation: CASSQAAGNTEAFF.

This clonotype was detected ten times or more. The rearrangement joins TRBV6-1 to TRBJ1-2, with D uncertain. Germline V gene lookup returns CDR1 MNHNS and CDR2 SASEGT. V was pared by 5 bases and J by 0 bases, with 16 bases between. The CDR3 runs to 16 residues. CDR3 bases: TGTGCCAGCAGTATTACTACACGGGTAGCTAACTATGGCTACACCTTC. As protein: CASSITTRVANYGYTF.

This clonotype has just one count. This chain connects TRBV27 to TRBJ2-7; D might be TRBD2 (7 bases). The CDR3 extends over 16 amino acids. The V end lost 0 bases, the J end lost 3 bases, and 15 bases lay between the germline ends. Germline lookup yields CDR1 MNHEY and CDR2 SMNVEV (reference sequence). CDR3 DNA: TGTGCCAGCAGTTTATCGGGAGGGGGGGCCCTCTACGAGCAGTACTTC. Translated, it gives CASSLSGGGALYEQYF.

The gene calls are TRBV5-1 and TRBJ2-2; 7 nucleotides match TRBD1. The CDR3 is 14 residues long. Germline V CDR1 and CDR2: SGHRS, YFSETQ. Trimming took 0 bases from V and 7 from J; bases not matched to a gene: 3. CDR3 residues: CASSLGQGIGELFF. DNA of the CDR3: TGCGCCAGCAGCTTGGGACAGGGAATCGGGGAGCTGTTTTTT.